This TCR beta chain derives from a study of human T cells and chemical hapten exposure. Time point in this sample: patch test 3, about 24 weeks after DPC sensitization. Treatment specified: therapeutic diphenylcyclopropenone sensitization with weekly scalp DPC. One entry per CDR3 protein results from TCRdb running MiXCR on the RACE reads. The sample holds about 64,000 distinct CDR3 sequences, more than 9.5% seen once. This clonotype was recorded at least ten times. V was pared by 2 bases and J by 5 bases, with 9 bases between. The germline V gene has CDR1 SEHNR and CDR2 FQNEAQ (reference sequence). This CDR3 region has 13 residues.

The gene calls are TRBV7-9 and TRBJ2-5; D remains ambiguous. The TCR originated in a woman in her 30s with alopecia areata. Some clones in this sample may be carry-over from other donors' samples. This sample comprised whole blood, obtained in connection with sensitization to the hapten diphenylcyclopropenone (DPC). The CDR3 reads CASSLLFSETQYF. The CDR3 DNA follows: TGTGCCAGCAGCTTATTGTTTTCGGAGACCCAGTACTTC.